This record covers a single TCR beta chain. Its antigen is still unknown. The record originates from a study of cytomegalovirus exposure and HLA in healthy donors. Broader study findings: When analyzed later, a missense DCLRE1C variant was found to be linked to TCR beta V- and J-gene trimming.

Primers: 60 Vbeta forward and 13 Jbeta reverse. Data came from immunoSEQ multiplex PCR; TCRdb stores just in-frame clones and leaves some out. The repertoire holds 130,000 or so clones, with 78% as singletons. The CDR3 is made up of 14 amino acids. In germline, CDR1 is SGHAT, CDR2 FQNNGV. Trimming took off 1 base at V and 1 base at J, with 8 bases between the two ends. The rearrangement uses TRBV11-2 and TRBJ2-7; D is perhaps TRBD1 (5 bases). This clonotype was obtained from a female donor in good health and CMV-seronegative. Sequenced sample: PBMCs. The CDR3 region has the DNA TGTGCCAGCAGCTTAGGGGGCGATTCCTACGAGCAGTACTTC. Translating gives CASSLGGDSYEQYF.